This is a list of T cell receptor beta chains from one sample in a study of patients and donors after allogeneic stem cell transplantation. Using its own MiXCR run on the RT-PCR reads, TCRdb lists one record per CDR3 protein. Among about 960,000 distinct CDR3 sequences listed, more than 15% were seen once. Sequencing input: blood, either unsorted or a sorted T cell fraction (not recorded which). All receptors derive from a human donor who was either an allogeneic HSCT recipient or a stem cell or donor lymphocyte infusion donor (not recorded which). It is not recorded whose cells these are; they may come from a transplant donor. Both conserved end residues are trimmed from each CDR3.

>TRBJ1-3|TRBV7-9
ASSFGNDRVSGNTIY
>TRBJ2-1|TRBV30
AWTLTSGRDNEQF
>TRBJ1-1|TRBV12-3/TRBV12-4
ASSFRGLGTEAF
>TRBJ1-1|TRBV4-1
ASSLEGGASEAF
>TRBJ1-1|TRBV4-3
ASSQYHRGRGTEAF
>TRBJ2-6|TRBV3-1
ASNQGPLSGANVLT
>TRBJ2-1|TRBV4-1
ASSLRGPGILQF
>TRBJ1-1|TRBV7-3
ASSSSGWNTEAF
>TRBJ2-7|TRBV4-1
ASSQKRGAGTRGGEQY
>TRBJ1-2|TRBV12-3/TRBV12-4
ASSFGTGDGYGYT
>TRBJ1-2|TRBV2
ASSDRRMVYGYT
>TRBJ2-1|TRBV7-2
ASSLDASPAEQF
>TRBJ1-1|TRBV11-2
ASSSSQGFTEAF
>TRBJ2-5|TRBV7-2
ASSLLGGLGETQY
>TRBJ1-5|TRBV12-3/TRBV12-4
ASSRGGASNQPQH
>TRBJ2-1|TRBV12-3/TRBV12-4
ASSLGGVAYNEQF
>TRBJ2-3|TRBV6-5
ASSYRPRGPDTQY
>TRBJ1-3|TRBV5-1
ASSLEQASGNTIY